The 30 T cell receptor beta chains in this list originate from one sample, sequenced in a study of T cell clones after liver transplantation. TCRdb keeps only in-frame clones here, not all; method: immunoSEQ multiplex PCR. The table shows approximately 55,000 clones, with approximately 71% occurring only once. The sample in question was CD4+ T cells from blood, obtained about 56 months after liver transplant. The receptors were sampled from a human patient who received a liver transplant. Some T cells may trace back to the graft donor.

This clone appeared a few times. The chain couples TRBV10-2 to TRBJ2-7, with 11 bases that match TRBD2. Germline V gene sequence: CDR1 WSHSY, CDR2 SAAADI. The CDR3 covers 16 residues. Trimming at V came to 6 bases and at J to 6 bases, leaving 13 bases not matched to a gene. This CDR3 is CASRSSTSGKPFEQYF. The CDR3 DNA is TGCGCCAGCAGGTCCTCGACTAGCGGGAAGCCCTTCGAGCAGTACTTC.

The V call is TRBV28, the J call TRBJ2-7; 11 positions match TRBD1. The CDR3 is 15 amino acids. Looked up from germline, CDR1 is MDHEN and CDR2 is SYDVKM. After removal of 4 bases from V and 5 bases from J, the junction contained 7 bases not matched to a gene. This CDR3 reads CASSSRTGGRDEQYF. The CDR3 DNA sequence: TGTGCCAGCAGTTCCCGGACAGGGGGCCGCGACGAGCAGTACTTC.

The chain has TRBV11-2 and TRBJ2-3; D gene ambiguous. Trimming cost V 2 bases and J 0 bases, with 12 bases left between them. Germline V CDR1 and CDR2: SGHAT, FQNNGV. The CDR3 runs 16 residues. CDR3 nucleotides: TGTGCCAGCAGCTTACGGGCAGCGACTAGCACAGATACGCAGTATTTT. Translated, it gives CASSLRAATSTDTQYF.

This clone appeared once. J is TRBJ1-5 and V is TRBV14, with a possible D match to TRBD1 (5 bases). Germline V gene lookup returns CDR1 SGHDN and CDR2 FVKESK. The CDR3 covers 16 residues. The V end was cut by 0 bases, the J end by 6 bases, with 15 bases between. CDR3 in amino acids: CASSQEGKGNGQPQHF. CDR3 DNA: TGTGCCAGCAGCCAAGAGGGGAAGGGGAATGGTCAGCCCCAGCATTTT.

This chain connects TRBV29-1 to TRBJ2-7; TRBD1 or TRBD2 may be the D gene (6 bases each). Looked up from germline, CDR1 is SQVTM and CDR2 is ANQGSEA. Trimming cost V 4 bases and J 6 bases, with 13 bases left between them. The CDR3 has 12 amino acids. In nucleotides, the CDR3 is TGCAGCGTTGGGGGGGCGCTAGGCGAGCAGTACTTC. It specifies CSVGGALGEQYF.

Written as DNA, the CDR3 is TGTGCCAGCAGTTTACCCGGCTCCGGGGGTAACTCACCCCTCCACTTT. Protein sequence: CASSLPGSGGNSPLHF. The chain couples TRBV28 to TRBJ1-6; D is perhaps TRBD1 (5 bases). The CDR3 has 16 amino acids. The V end lost 2 bases, the J end lost 10 bases, and 18 bases lay between the germline ends. Germline V lookup: CDR1 MDHEN, CDR2 SYDVKM.

The chain has TRBV2 and TRBJ1-5; D may be TRBD1 (6 bases). The CDR3 runs 13 residues. Germline V CDR1 and CDR2: SNHLY, FYNNEI. Trimming removed 8 bases at V and 7 bases at J, with 15 bases between. CDR3 DNA: TGTGCCAGCGTCGGGACAAGAGGACAGCCCCAGCATTTT. This sequence encodes CASVGTRGQPQHF.

This clone was detected only a few times. V usage is TRBV15 and J usage is TRBJ2-2; tentatively, D is TRBD1 or TRBD2 (5 bases each). This CDR3 is 19 amino acids long. Germline V CDR1 and CDR2: LNHNV, YYDKDF (reference sequence). V lost 0 bases and J lost 0, with 17 bases in between. For the CDR3, the DNA is TGTGCCACCAGCAGAGATCATCCGACAGCGGCGACGAACACCGGGGAGCTGTTTTTT. Encoded protein: CATSRDHPTAATNTGELFF.

The chain couples TRBV7-9 to TRBJ2-1, with a weak D call TRBD1 (6 bases). The germline V gene encodes CDR1 SEHNR and CDR2 FQNEAQ (reference sequence). Trimming took off 4 bases at V and 6 bases at J, with 13 bases between the two ends. The CDR3 sequence is 14 residues long. Here the CDR3 DNA reads TGTGCCAGCAGCTCCGACAGGACGCTCAATGAGCAGTTCTTC. Protein: CASSSDRTLNEQFF.

The chain employs TRBV9 and TRBJ1-1, with unresolved D. Germline CDR1 and CDR2: SGDLS and YYNGEE. Trimming left V 0 bases short and J 4 bases short, with 7 bases between. The CDR3 totals 13 residues. The CDR3 sequence is CASSVGTGTEAFF. The CDR3 bases are TGTGCCAGCAGCGTAGGGACGGGCACTGAAGCTTTCTTT. The complete variable domain, with remaining parts taken from reference TRBV9 and TRBJ1-1, reads DSGVTQTPKHLITATGQRVTLRCSPRSGDLSVYWYQQSLDQGLQFLIQYYNGEERAKGNILERFSAQQFPDLHSELNLSSLELGDSALYFCASSVGTGTEAFFGQGTRLTVV.

The J gene is TRBJ2-3, the V gene TRBV5-6, with D uncertain. The CDR3 consists of 13 residues. Germline CDR1 and CDR2: SGHDT and YYEEEE. V dropped 2 bases and J dropped 1 base, with 5 bases sitting between them. The CDR3 loop is CASSFSGTDTQYF. DNA of the CDR3: TGTGCCAGCAGCTTCTCAGGCACAGATACGCAGTATTTT.

V and J are TRBV28 and TRBJ2-7, with a tentative D call TRBD1 (5 bases). Trimming shortened V by 3 bases and J by 4 bases, and 10 bases separated the two germline ends. In germline, CDR1 is MDHEN, CDR2 SYDVKM. The CDR3 length is 13 residues. This chain's CDR3 is CASSFRDRYEQYF. Here the CDR3 DNA reads TGTGCCAGCAGTTTCAGAGACAGATACGAGCAGTACTTC.

This clone was observed once. The genes are TRBV18 and TRBJ1-5; perhaps TRBD1 as D (6 bases). This CDR3 is 16 amino acids long. The germline gives CDR1 KGHSH, CDR2 LQKENI. Trimming took off 2 bases at V and 0 bases at J, with 11 bases between the two ends. The CDR3 region has the DNA TGTGCCAGCTCACCAACAGGGTCCTATAGCAATCAGCCCCAGCATTTT. The encoded protein is CASSPTGSYSNQPQHF. The entire variable domain, with the rest obtained from reference TRBV18 and TRBJ1-5, is as follows: NAGVMQNPRHLVRRRGQEARLRCSPMKGHSHVYWYRQLPEEGLKFMVYLQKENIIDESGMPKERFSAEFPKEGPSILRIQQVVRGDSAAYFCASSPTGSYSNQPQHFGDGTRLSIL.

The DNA of the CDR3 is TGTGCCAGCAATTACCTGCGGGAATCACCCCTCCACTTT. It encodes CASNYLRESPLHF. The chain is built from TRBV28 and TRBJ1-6; no reliable D call. V lost 7 bases and J lost 10, with 14 bases in between. The CDR3 is 13 residues long. Germline-derived CDR1 and CDR2 are MDHEN and SYDVKM.

This chain links TRBV19 with TRBJ1-2; D gene uncertain. Trimming pared 9 bases from V and 0 bases from J, leaving 17 bases between. The CDR3 runs 15 residues. From germline, CDR1 is LNHDA and CDR2 SQIVND (reference sequence). CDR3 protein: CASQLGRTSNYGYTF. The CDR3 coding sequence is TGTGCCAGCCAATTAGGGCGGACTTCTAACTATGGCTACACCTTC.

This clone came up once. The J gene is TRBJ2-1, the V gene TRBV27, with 9 bases matching TRBD1. Germline V CDR1 and CDR2: MNHEY, SMNVEV (reference sequence). V lost 5 bases to trimming and J lost 4 bases; unmatched junction nucleotides: 6. The CDR3 covers 15 residues. The CDR3 reads CASSPRDREYNEQFF. The CDR3 DNA reads TGTGCCAGCAGTCCGCGGGACAGGGAGTACAATGAGCAGTTCTTC.

J is TRBJ2-7 and V is TRBV10-3; possibly TRBD2 for D (6 bases). The germline CDR1 and CDR2 sequences are ENHRY and SYGVKD. V lost 5 bases to trimming and J lost 2 bases, with 16 bases between them. There are 15 residues in the CDR3. The CDR3 coding sequence is TGTGCCATCAGTCTTGTCGGGGGTGGCCCCTACGAGCAGTACTTC. It specifies CAISLVGGGPYEQYF.

The rearrangement joins TRBV5-5 to TRBJ1-4; no firm D call. CDR3 length equals 17 residues. CDR1 is SGHKS and CDR2 is YYEKEE in the germline V gene (reference sequence). Trimming took 0 bases from V and 4 from J, leaving 16 bases between them. This CDR3 reads CASSLVGSGSRNEKLFF. The CDR3 coding sequence is TGTGCCAGCAGCTTGGTAGGTTCGGGGAGCCGTAATGAAAAACTGTTTTTT.

This rearrangement joins TRBV5-1 to TRBJ1-4, with TRBD1 matching 9 bases. The CDR3 has 15 amino acids. Trimming removed 3 bases from V and 7 bases from J; junction bases left unmatched: 7. Germline CDR1 and CDR2: SGHRS and YFSETQ. DNA of the CDR3: TGCGCCAGCAGCTGGGGACAGGGTGTGGGTGAAAAACTGTTTTTT. The encoded protein is CASSWGQGVGEKLFF.

The rearrangement links TRBV9 to TRBJ2-3; no clear D gene. V lost 0 bases, J lost 7 bases, and 15 bases lay in between. The length of the CDR3 is 15 residues. Germline values: CDR1 SGDLS, CDR2 YYNGEE. In nucleotides, the CDR3 is TGTGCCAGCAGCGTAGGGTACGCCCGCGCAAATACGCAGTATTTT. It translates to CASSVGYARANTQYF.

This clone was picked up a small number of times. This chain links TRBV7-8 with TRBJ2-1; TRBD2 matches 12 bases. The CDR3 sequence is 15 residues long. Germline V CDR1 and CDR2: SGHVS, FQNEAQ. V gave up 1 base and J gave up 9 bases; unmatched junction bases: 4. CDR3 protein: CASSLGTSGVGEQFF. For the CDR3, the DNA is TGTGCCAGCAGCTTAGGGACTAGCGGGGTCGGTGAGCAGTTCTTC.

The chain carries TRBV4-1 and TRBJ2-2; D perhaps matches TRBD1 (5 bases). There are 17 residues in the CDR3. The V and J ends lost 4 bases and 3 bases respectively, with 18 bases between them. The germline V gene encodes CDR1 MGHRA and CDR2 YSYEKL. CDR3 in DNA: TGCGCCAGCAGCCGCAGGATATTCGACAGTCACACCGGGGAGCTGTTTTTT. This encodes CASSRRIFDSHTGELFF.

The J gene is TRBJ2-2, the V gene TRBV5-8, with 8 bases lining up with TRBD1. CDR3 size: 16 residues. The trim removed 0 bases at V and 1 base at J, leaving 2 bases unmatched. The germline CDR1 and CDR2 sequences are SGHTS and YDEGEE. CDR3 amino acids: CASSLAGTGNTGELFF. In nucleotides, the CDR3 is TGTGCCAGCAGCTTGGCCGGGACAGGGAACACCGGGGAGCTGTTTTTT.

This clone was observed a handful of times. The chain combines TRBV7-9 with TRBJ1-6, with D hard to call. V lost 1 base, J lost 10 bases, and 8 bases lay in between. Germline V gene sequence: CDR1 SEHNR, CDR2 FQNEAQ (reference sequence). The CDR3 consists of 13 residues. The CDR3 protein is CASSLEAESPLHF. Here the CDR3 DNA reads TGTGCCAGCAGCTTAGAGGCGGAGTCACCCCTCCACTTT.

The rearrangement links TRBV10-1 to TRBJ2-3, with a weak D call TRBD1 (6 bases). There are 16 residues in the CDR3. V was clipped by 5 bases and J by 2 bases, with 17 bases between them. From germline, CDR1 is WNHNN and CDR2 SYGVQD (reference sequence). The CDR3 region is CASSPLQGSPTDTQYF. CDR3 nucleotides: TGCGCCAGCAGTCCATTACAGGGATCCCCCACAGATACGCAGTATTTT.

This chain connects TRBV6-6 to TRBJ2-1; 11 bases fit TRBD2. Germline values: CDR1 MNHNY, CDR2 SVGAGI (reference sequence). J gave up 15 bases and V 2 bases, and 9 bases lay outside the gene matches. This CDR3 has 14 amino acids. The CDR3 loop is CASSYGLAGGWWFF. For the CDR3, the DNA is TGTGCCAGCAGTTACGGTCTAGCGGGGGGCTGGTGGTTCTTC.

This clone was counted a few times. V gene TRBV25-1 combines with J gene TRBJ2-3; tentative D call: TRBD1 (6 bases). The CDR3 spans 17 residues. V dropped 5 bases and J dropped 5 bases, with 23 bases sitting between them. Germline V gives CDR1 MGHDK, CDR2 SYGVNS. In nucleotides, the CDR3 is TGTGCCAGCAGTTCAAATTCCCTTGACAGGAAAGGAGATACGCAGTATTTT. This codes for CASSSNSLDRKGDTQYF. Full variable domain (rest looked up from reference TRBV25-1 and TRBJ2-3): EADIYQTPRYLVIGTGKKITLECSQTMGHDKMYWYQQDPGMELHLIHYSYGVNSTEKGDLSSESTVSRIRTEHFPLTLESARPSHTSQYLCASSSNSLDRKGDTQYFGPGTRLTVL.

This clone was counted a single time. This chain joins TRBV7-3 and TRBJ2-6; D unresolved. Germline CDR1 reads SGHTA; CDR2 reads FQGTGA. Between the trimmed V and J ends, which lost 3 bases and 4 bases, there was a span of 10 bases. The CDR3 is made up of 15 amino acids. CDR3 nucleotide sequence: TGTGCCAGCAGCTTGCCGGCTCGGGGGGCCAACGTCCTGACTTTC. This encodes CASSLPARGANVLTF. Filled out from reference TRBV7-3 and TRBJ2-6, the complete variable domain reads GAGVSQTPSNKVTEKGKYVELRCDPISGHTALYWYRQSLGQGPEFLIYFQGTGAADDSGLPNDRFFAVRPEGSVSTLKIQRTERGDSAVYLCASSLPARGANVLTFGAGSRLTVL.

The chain has TRBV5-1 and TRBJ1-1; a possible D gene is TRBD1 (5 bases). The V end lost 3 bases, the J end lost 1 base, and 7 bases lay between the germline ends. The CDR3 is 13 amino acids. Germline lookup yields CDR1 SGHRS and CDR2 YFSETQ. CDR3: CASSSQGNTEAFF. CDR3 coding DNA: TGCGCCAGCAGCTCTCAGGGGAACACTGAAGCTTTCTTT.

V and J are TRBV7-8 and TRBJ2-7, with TRBD2 as a possible D gene (6 bases). The V gene lost 5 bases and the J gene lost 13 bases, with 18 bases spanning the gap. The CDR3 runs 12 residues. Germline loops: CDR1 SGHVS, CDR2 FQNEAQ. The CDR3, as DNA: TGTGCCAGCAGCCCTATCGCGGCGGGGACCTACTTC. As protein: CASSPIAAGTYF.